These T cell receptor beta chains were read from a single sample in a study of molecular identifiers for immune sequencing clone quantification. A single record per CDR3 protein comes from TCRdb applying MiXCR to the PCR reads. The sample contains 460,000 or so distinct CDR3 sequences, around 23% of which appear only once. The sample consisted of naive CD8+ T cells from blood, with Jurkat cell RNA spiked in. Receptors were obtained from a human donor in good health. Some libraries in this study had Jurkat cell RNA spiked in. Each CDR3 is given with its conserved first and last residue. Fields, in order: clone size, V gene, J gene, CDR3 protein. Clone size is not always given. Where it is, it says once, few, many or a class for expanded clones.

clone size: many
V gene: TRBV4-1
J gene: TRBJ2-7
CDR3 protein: CASSQGRGNEQYF

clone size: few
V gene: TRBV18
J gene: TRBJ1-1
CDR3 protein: CASSPSSWDIYMNTEAFF

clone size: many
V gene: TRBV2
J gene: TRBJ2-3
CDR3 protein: CASSEGRTRPLPQYF

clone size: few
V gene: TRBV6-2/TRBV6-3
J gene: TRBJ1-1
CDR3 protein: CASSYSRQVTEAFF

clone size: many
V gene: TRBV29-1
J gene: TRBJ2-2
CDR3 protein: CSVDLTGNTGELFF

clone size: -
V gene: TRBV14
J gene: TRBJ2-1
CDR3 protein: CASSTRDSGNNEQFF

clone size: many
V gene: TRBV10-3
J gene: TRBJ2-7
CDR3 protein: CAISEDSSYEQYF

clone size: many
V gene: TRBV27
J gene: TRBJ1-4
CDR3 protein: CASSLWPNEKLFF

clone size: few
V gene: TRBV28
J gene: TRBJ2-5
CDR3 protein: CASSRASTGVVTQYF

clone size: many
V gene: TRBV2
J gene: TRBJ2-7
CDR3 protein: CASSEALGTAYEQYF

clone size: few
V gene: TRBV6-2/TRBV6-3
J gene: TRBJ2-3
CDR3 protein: CASSLQGLPREDTQYF

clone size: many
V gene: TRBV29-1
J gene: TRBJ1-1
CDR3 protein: CSVDGRETEAFF

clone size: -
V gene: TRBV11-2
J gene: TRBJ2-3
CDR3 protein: CASSSLLGRGVNTQYF

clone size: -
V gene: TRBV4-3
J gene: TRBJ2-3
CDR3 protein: CASSQVPGVSADTQYF

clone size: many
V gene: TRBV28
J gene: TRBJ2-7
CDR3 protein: CASSSEPGLSYEQYF

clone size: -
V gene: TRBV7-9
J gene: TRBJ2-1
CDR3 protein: CASSAPLAGGYNEQFF

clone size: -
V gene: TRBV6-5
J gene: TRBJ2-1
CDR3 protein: CASSYLIAGEVSYNEQFF

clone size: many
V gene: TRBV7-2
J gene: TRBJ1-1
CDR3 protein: CASSLGGRSEAFF

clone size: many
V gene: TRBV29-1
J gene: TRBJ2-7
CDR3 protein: CSVEVGTSGRAYEQYF

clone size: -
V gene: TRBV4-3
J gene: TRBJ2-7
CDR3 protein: CASSQEFNVGTFLSYEQYF

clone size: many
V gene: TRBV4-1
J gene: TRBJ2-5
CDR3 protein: CASSQVADREETQYF

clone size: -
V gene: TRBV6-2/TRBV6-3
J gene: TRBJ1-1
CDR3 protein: CASSYAEPEAFF

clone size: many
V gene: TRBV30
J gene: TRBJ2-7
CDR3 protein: CAWSVLGNYEQYF

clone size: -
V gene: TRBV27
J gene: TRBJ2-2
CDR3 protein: CASTPFSRSGIPGELFF

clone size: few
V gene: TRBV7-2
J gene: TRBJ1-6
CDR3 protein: CASSLDLRGFPNSPLHF

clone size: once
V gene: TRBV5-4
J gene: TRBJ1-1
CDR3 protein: CASSLGPTAFF

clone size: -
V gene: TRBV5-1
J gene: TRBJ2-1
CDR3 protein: CASSLGSRNYEQFF

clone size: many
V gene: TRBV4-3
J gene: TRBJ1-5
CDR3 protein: CASSQDYSGQGYQPQHF

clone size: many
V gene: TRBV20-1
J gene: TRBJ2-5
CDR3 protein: CSAATTGETQYF

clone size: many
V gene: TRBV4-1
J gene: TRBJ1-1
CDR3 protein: CASSQAGLVGNTEAFF

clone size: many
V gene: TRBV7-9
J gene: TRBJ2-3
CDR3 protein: CASNLGRTDTQYF

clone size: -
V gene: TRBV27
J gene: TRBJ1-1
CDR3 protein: CASSWGLNAEAFF

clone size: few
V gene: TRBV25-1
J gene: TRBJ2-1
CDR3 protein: CASHAGQGYYNEQFF

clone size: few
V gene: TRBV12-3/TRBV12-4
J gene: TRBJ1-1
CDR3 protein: CASSLGRVAEAFF

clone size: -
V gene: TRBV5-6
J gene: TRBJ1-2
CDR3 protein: CASSFRGQAAYGYTF

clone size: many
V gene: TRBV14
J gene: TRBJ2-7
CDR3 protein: CASSNLGDYEQYF

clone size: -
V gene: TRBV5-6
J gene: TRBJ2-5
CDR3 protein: CASSPLTLQGLQETQYF

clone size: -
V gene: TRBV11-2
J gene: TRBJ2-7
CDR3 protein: CASSHLEDEQYF

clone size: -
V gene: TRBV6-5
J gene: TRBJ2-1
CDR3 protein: CASNSVRGGSSYNEQFF

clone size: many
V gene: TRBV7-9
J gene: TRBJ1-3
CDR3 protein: CASETGSNSGNTIYF

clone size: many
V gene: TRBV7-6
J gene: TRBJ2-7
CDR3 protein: CASSPDLPSYEQYF

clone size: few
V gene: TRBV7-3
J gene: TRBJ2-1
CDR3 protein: CASSLTDGRYNEQFF

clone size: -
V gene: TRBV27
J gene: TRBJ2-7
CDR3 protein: CASGTLMGPDLHEQYF

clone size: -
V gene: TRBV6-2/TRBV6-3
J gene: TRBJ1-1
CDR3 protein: CASSSEGTVGNTEAFF

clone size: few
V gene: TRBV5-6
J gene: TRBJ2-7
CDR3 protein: CASSLRTRVSYEQYF